The 16 T cell receptor beta chains in this list originate from one sample, sequenced in a study of blood T cell repertoires in COVID-19. TCRdb keeps only in-frame clones here, not all; method: immunoSEQ multiplex PCR. The table includes 50,000 to 80,000 clones, about 79% detected once. The specimen was peripheral blood. The receptors were sampled from a woman aged 55-70 years with acute or convalescent COVID-19.

V gene TRBV5-5 combines with J gene TRBJ1-2; TRBD1 might be the D (6 bases). This CDR3 comprises 16 residues. V lost 5 bases, J lost 2 bases, and 19 bases lay in between. The germline CDR1 and CDR2 sequences are SGHKS and YYEKEE (reference sequence). CDR3 bases: TGTGCCAGCAGTCGAATCCCGGCGGGGGGCAACTATGGCTACACCTTC. Its translation is CASSRIPAGGNYGYTF. The variable domain in full, with the rest retrieved from reference TRBV5-5 and TRBJ1-2, is DAGVTQSPTHLIKTRGQQVTLRCSPISGHKSVSWYQQVLGQGPQFIFQYYEKEERGRGNFPDRFSARQFPNYSSELNVNALLLGDSALYLCASSRIPAGGNYGYTFGSGTRLTVV.

This chain joins TRBV4-2 and TRBJ2-3; the match to TRBD2 covers 8 bases. The CDR3 spans 18 residues. Germline lookup yields CDR1 LGHNA and CDR2 YNFKEQ. The trim removed 4 bases at V and 2 bases at J, leaving 14 bases unmatched. The CDR3: CASSLEQSGGRPTDTQYF. The DNA for the CDR3 is TGTGCCAGCAGCCTCGAACAGAGCGGGGGCCGTCCCACAGATACGCAGTATTTT.

The chain carries TRBV2 and TRBJ2-7; 11 bases line up with TRBD1. The CDR3 is 15 residues long. The J segment lost 2 bases and the V segment lost 6 bases, leaving 6 bases of the junction unmatched. Germline-derived CDR1 and CDR2 are SNHLY and FYNNEI. The CDR3 DNA is TGTGCCAGCAGCGGGACAGGGGGTAAGGCCTACGAGCAGTACTTC. It specifies CASSGTGGKAYEQYF.

This clone was counted only a few times. This rearrangement joins TRBV24-1 to TRBJ2-3; 13 nucleotides align to TRBD2. The CDR3 totals 18 residues. Germline loops: CDR1 KGHDR, CDR2 SFDVKD. V lost 5 bases and J lost 0; bases outside the gene matches: 7. CDR3 sequence reads: CATSGGLAGAFSTDTQYF. CDR3 DNA: TGTGCCACCAGTGGTGGACTAGCGGGGGCCTTTAGCACAGATACGCAGTATTTT.

The V gene is TRBV11-3, the J gene TRBJ2-1, with unresolved D. CDR3 size: 16 residues. The ends were cut back, 5 bases at V and 0 bases at J, with 14 bases in the middle. CDR1 and CDR2 from the germline V gene are SGHNT and YENEEA. CDR3 sequence: CASSPQFSSSYNEQFF. The CDR3 nucleotides read TGTGCCAGCAGCCCACAGTTCTCATCCTCCTACAATGAGCAGTTCTTC.

This clone was counted between two and nine times. This rearrangement joins TRBV24-1 to TRBJ1-5; D possibly corresponds to TRBD1 (6 bases). V was cut by 2 bases and J by 9 bases, with 7 bases left in between. This CDR3 has 12 amino acids. Germline CDR1 reads KGHDR; CDR2 reads SFDVKD. CDR3 in amino acids: CATSDSDRPQHF. The CDR3 DNA sequence: TGTGCCACCAGTGATTCGGACAGGCCCCAGCATTTT.

This clone rates as medium-sized. The rearrangement joins TRBV29-1 to TRBJ1-1, with D unresolved. V was clipped by 4 bases and J by 0 bases, with 6 bases between them. The CDR3 loop spans 12 amino acids. Germline V CDR1 and CDR2: SQVTM, ANQGSEA. The CDR3 DNA reads as TGCAGCGTTGGGCGGTTGAACACTGAAGCTTTCTTT. It encodes CSVGRLNTEAFF.

The V call is TRBV27, the J call TRBJ1-5; D remains unclear. Germline CDR1 MNHEY, CDR2 SMNVEV (reference sequence). This CDR3 is 15 amino acids long. Trimming took off 3 bases at V and 3 bases at J, with 12 bases between the two ends. The CDR3 DNA is TGTGCCAGCAGTTTTTCCCCAGGCTACAATCAGCCCCAGCATTTT. Translation gives CASSFSPGYNQPQHF.

This chain links TRBV6-2 or TRBV6-3 with TRBJ1-5, with D perhaps matching TRBD1 (5 bases). There are 15 residues in the CDR3. V was trimmed by 6 bases and J by 2 bases, leaving 14 bases between them. Germline loops: CDR1 MNHEY, CDR2 SVGEGT. CDR3 DNA: TGTGCCAGCAGCCCCACAGGCGCTCGCAATCAGCCCCAGCATTTT. Translated, it gives CASSPTGARNQPQHF.

As DNA, the CDR3 is TGTGCCAGCAGTGAAAGATCGGGCACAGGGGGGGAAAAACTGTTTTTT. This gives the protein CASSERSGTGGEKLFF. V gene TRBV25-1 combines with J gene TRBJ1-4; TRBD1 matches at 8 bases. Germline values: CDR1 MGHDK, CDR2 SYGVNS. V trimming: 2 bases; J trimming: 8 bases; junction bases outside the gene matches: 10. The CDR3 spans 16 residues. Looking up the rest from reference TRBV25-1 and TRBJ1-4 gives the full variable domain: EADIYQTPRYLVIGTGKKITLECSQTMGHDKMYWYQQDPGMELHLIHYSYGVNSTEKGDLSSESTVSRIRTEHFPLTLESARPSHTSQYLCASSERSGTGGEKLFFGSGTQLSVL.

The gene calls are TRBV10-1 and TRBJ1-1; D might be TRBD1 (5 bases). CDR3 length equals 14 residues. V was shortened by 8 bases and J by 4 bases, with 17 bases between the two germline ends. CDR1 and CDR2 from the germline V gene are WNHNN and SYGVQD (reference sequence). The CDR3 loop reads CASGSGQGSTEAFF. CDR3 DNA: TGCGCCAGCGGATCCGGCCAGGGATCCACTGAAGCTTTCTTT.

This clone was recorded a few times. The DNA of the CDR3 is TGTGCCAGCAGCCTCCGGACAGGAGGAAAACTGTTTTTT. Translating gives CASSLRTGGKLFF. The chain uses TRBV11-3 and TRBJ1-4, with 7 bases lining up with TRBD1. Germline V gene data show CDR1 as SGHNT and CDR2 as YENEEA. This CDR3 region has 13 residues. J gave up 10 bases and V 5 bases, and 7 bases lay outside the gene matches.

CDR3: CASSRDRSTEAFF. DNA of the CDR3: TGTGCCAGCTCACGTGACAGGAGCACTGAAGCTTTCTTT. This chain links TRBV18 with TRBJ1-1; tentative D call: TRBD1 (6 bases). This CDR3 region has 13 residues. Germline CDR1 KGHSH, CDR2 LQKENI. Trimming removed 4 bases from V and 4 bases from J, with 10 bases in between.

This chain connects TRBV3-1 (or the pseudogene TRBV3-2) to TRBJ1-4; 7 nucleotides align to TRBD1. CDR3 size: 17 residues. Germline V CDR1 and CDR2: LGHDT, YNNKEL (reference sequence). V gave up 0 bases and J gave up 8 bases; unmatched junction bases: 12. The CDR3 nucleotides read TGTGCCAGCAGCCAAGATTGGCGGGGACAGAGAGGGGAAAAACTGTTTTTT. Its translation is CASSQDWRGQRGEKLFF.

The rearrangement joins TRBV10-2 to TRBJ1-6, with TRBD1 matching over 10 bases. The length of the CDR3 is 13 residues. Germline CDR1 WSHSY, CDR2 SAAADI. V lost 7 bases and J lost 10; bases outside the gene matches: 4. The CDR3 coding sequence is TGCGCCAGCACTGGGACAGGGGAGTCACCCCTCCACTTT. Translating gives CASTGTGESPLHF.

V gene TRBV6-1 combines with J gene TRBJ1-1; a weak D match, TRBD1 (5 bases). The V end was cut by 2 bases, the J end by 3 bases, with 13 bases between. Germline V lookup: CDR1 MNHNS, CDR2 SASEGT. The CDR3 is 15 amino acids. The CDR3 DNA reads TGTGCCAGCAGTGAACCAGGGTCCAGGGACACTGAAGCTTTCTTT. Its translation: CASSEPGSRDTEAFF.